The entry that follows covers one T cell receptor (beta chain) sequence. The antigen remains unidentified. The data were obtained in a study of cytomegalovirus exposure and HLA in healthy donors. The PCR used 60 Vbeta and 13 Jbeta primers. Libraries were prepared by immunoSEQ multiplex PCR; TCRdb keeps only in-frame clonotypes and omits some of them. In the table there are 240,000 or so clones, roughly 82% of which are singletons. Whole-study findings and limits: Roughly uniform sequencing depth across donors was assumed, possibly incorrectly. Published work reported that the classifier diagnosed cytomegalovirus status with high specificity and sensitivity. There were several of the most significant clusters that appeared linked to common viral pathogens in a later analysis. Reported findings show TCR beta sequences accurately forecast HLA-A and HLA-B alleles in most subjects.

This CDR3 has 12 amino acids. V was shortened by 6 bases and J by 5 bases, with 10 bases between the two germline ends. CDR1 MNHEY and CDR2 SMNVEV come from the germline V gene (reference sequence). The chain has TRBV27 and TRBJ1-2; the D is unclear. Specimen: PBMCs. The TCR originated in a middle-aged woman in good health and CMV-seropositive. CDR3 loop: CASRGTGYGYTF. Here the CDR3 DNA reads TGTGCCAGCAGGGGTACGGGATATGGCTACACCTTC.